These T cell receptor beta chains were read from a single sample in a study of blood T cell repertoires in COVID-19. Clones were sequenced by immunoSEQ multiplex PCR, and TCRdb holds only the in-frame ones, with some missing. The sample contains 150,000 to 200,000 clones, 75% to 90% of which appear only once. Source material: peripheral blood. The source of these receptors is a woman in her 70s with COVID-19, enrolled during active disease. Both conserved end residues are part of each CDR3. D genes are given only for firm matches. The listing skips clone size in some rows; elsewhere it reads once, few, many or a size class.

CDR3aa: CASSYSGIGKLFF; CDR3nt: TGTGCCAGCAGTTACTCCGGGATCGGGAAACTGTTTTTT; len: 13; j_gene: TRBJ1-4; d_gene: -; abundance: -; v_gene: TRBV6-5
CDR3aa: CASSRTGANPTYNEQFF; CDR3nt: TGTGCCAGCAGCCGGACAGGGGCCAACCCGACTTACAATGAGCAGTTCTTC; len: 17; j_gene: TRBJ2-1; d_gene: TRBD1; abundance: -; v_gene: TRBV13
CDR3aa: CASSPHTTNSNQPQHF; CDR3nt: TGTGCCAGCAGCCCCCACACTACAAATAGCAATCAGCCCCAGCATTTT; len: 16; j_gene: TRBJ1-5; d_gene: -; abundance: -; v_gene: TRBV6-2/TRBV6-3
CDR3aa: CASSYAGTSGSDTQYF; CDR3nt: TGCGCCAGCAGCTACGCCGGGACTAGCGGCTCAGATACGCAGTATTTT; len: 16; j_gene: TRBJ2-3; d_gene: TRBD2; abundance: -; v_gene: TRBV5-1
CDR3aa: CASSYDSKGRTYGYTF; CDR3nt: TGTGCCAGCAGTTATGACAGTAAGGGGCGTACCTATGGCTACACCTTC; len: 16; j_gene: TRBJ1-2; d_gene: -; abundance: -; v_gene: TRBV28
CDR3aa: CASSIVRTTSYNEQFF; CDR3nt: TGTGCCAGTAGTATAGTCCGAACTACCTCCTACAATGAGCAGTTCTTC; len: 16; j_gene: TRBJ2-1; d_gene: -; abundance: -; v_gene: TRBV19
CDR3aa: CASSEEGPREQFF; CDR3nt: TGTGCCAGCAGTGAGGAGGGCCCCAGGGAGCAGTTCTTC; len: 13; j_gene: TRBJ2-1; d_gene: -; abundance: -; v_gene: TRBV2
CDR3aa: CASSRSGRTDEQFF; CDR3nt: TGTGCCAGTAGTCGCAGCGGGAGGACGGATGAGCAGTTCTTC; len: 14; j_gene: TRBJ2-1; d_gene: TRBD2; abundance: -; v_gene: TRBV19
CDR3aa: CASSPGGTVGNIQYF; CDR3nt: TGTGCCAGCTCACCAGGTGGGACTGTAGGAAACATTCAGTACTTC; len: 15; j_gene: TRBJ2-4; d_gene: -; abundance: -; v_gene: TRBV18
CDR3aa: CAWRLVRRTGGEGTEAFF; CDR3nt: TGTGCCTGGAGGTTAGTCCGGAGGACAGGGGGCGAAGGCACTGAAGCTTTCTTT; len: 18; j_gene: TRBJ1-1; d_gene: TRBD1; abundance: -; v_gene: TRBV30
CDR3aa: CASSLAASGTSGRAGTQYF; CDR3nt: TGCGCCAGCAGCTTGGCCGCCTCTGGGACTAGCGGGAGGGCCGGGACCCAGTACTTC; len: 19; j_gene: TRBJ2-5; d_gene: TRBD2; abundance: -; v_gene: TRBV5-1
CDR3aa: CASSPGTSGRDEQFF; CDR3nt: TGTGCCAGCAGCCCCGGGACTAGCGGGAGGGATGAGCAGTTCTTC; len: 15; j_gene: TRBJ2-1; d_gene: TRBD2; abundance: -; v_gene: TRBV7-2
CDR3aa: CASSLTSGITGELFF; CDR3nt: TGTGCCAGCAGCTTAACTAGCGGGATCACCGGGGAGCTGTTTTTT; len: 15; j_gene: TRBJ2-2; d_gene: TRBD2; abundance: -; v_gene: TRBV7-2
CDR3aa: CASSQARVDHTF; CDR3nt: TGTGCCAGCAGCCAAGCGAGGGTCGATCACACCTTC; len: 12; j_gene: TRBJ1-2; d_gene: -; abundance: -; v_gene: TRBV3-1/TRBV3-2
CDR3aa: CASSGREGPGNTIYF; CDR3nt: TGTGCCAGCTCGGGCAGGGAAGGACCTGGAAACACCATATATTTT; len: 15; j_gene: TRBJ1-3; d_gene: -; abundance: -; v_gene: TRBV18
CDR3aa: CASSLLGHGNTGELFF; CDR3nt: TGTGCCAGCAGCTTATTGGGACATGGGAACACCGGGGAGCTGTTTTTT; len: 16; j_gene: TRBJ2-2; d_gene: -; abundance: -; v_gene: TRBV7-2
CDR3aa: CASSRAGGPLNEQFF; CDR3nt: TGTGCCAGCAGCCGGGCGGGAGGTCCTCTCAATGAGCAGTTCTTC; len: 15; j_gene: TRBJ2-1; d_gene: TRBD2; abundance: -; v_gene: TRBV7-2
CDR3aa: CASSSSQGAYEQYF; CDR3nt: TGTGCCAGCAGCTCCTCCCAGGGGGCCTACGAGCAGTACTTC; len: 14; j_gene: TRBJ2-7; d_gene: TRBD1; abundance: -; v_gene: TRBV7-2
CDR3aa: CASSPRRGAGLETQYF; CDR3nt: TGTGCCAGCAGCCCCCGAAGGGGAGCGGGATTAGAGACCCAGTACTTC; len: 16; j_gene: TRBJ2-5; d_gene: TRBD2; abundance: -; v_gene: TRBV14
CDR3aa: CASSLSLTDTIYF; CDR3nt: TGTGCCAGCAGCTTATCCCTCACAGACACCATATATTTT; len: 13; j_gene: TRBJ1-3; d_gene: -; abundance: -; v_gene: TRBV7-9
CDR3aa: CASSFTGGEAFF; CDR3nt: TGTGCCAGCAGCTTTACCGGGGGTGAAGCTTTCTTT; len: 12; j_gene: TRBJ1-1; d_gene: -; abundance: few; v_gene: TRBV5-6
CDR3aa: CASETRQVYNSPLHF; CDR3nt: TGTGCCAGCGAGACCCGACAGGTTTATAATTCACCCCTCCACTTT; len: 15; j_gene: TRBJ1-6; d_gene: -; abundance: -; v_gene: TRBV28
CDR3aa: CASSELGGAGQPQHF; CDR3nt: TGCGCCAGCAGTGAGTTGGGGGGGGCTGGACAGCCCCAGCATTTT; len: 15; j_gene: TRBJ1-5; d_gene: -; abundance: -; v_gene: TRBV10-2
CDR3aa: CASSLSGRASEQYF; CDR3nt: TGTGCCAGCAGCCTTAGCGGGAGGGCTAGTGAGCAGTACTTC; len: 14; j_gene: TRBJ2-7; d_gene: TRBD2; abundance: few; v_gene: TRBV2
CDR3aa: CASTDRQGSYGYTF; CDR3nt: TGTGCCAGCACCGACCGACAGGGGTCGTATGGCTACACCTTC; len: 14; j_gene: TRBJ1-2; d_gene: TRBD1; abundance: -; v_gene: TRBV7-9
CDR3aa: CASSLGAVSGTYEQYF; CDR3nt: TGTGCCAGCAGCTTAGGAGCGGTTAGCGGGACCTACGAGCAGTACTTC; len: 16; j_gene: TRBJ2-7; d_gene: TRBD2; abundance: -; v_gene: TRBV7-9
CDR3aa: CAVGRTSGMNDEQFF; CDR3nt: TGTGCCGTCGGACGCACTAGCGGGATGAACGATGAGCAGTTCTTC; len: 15; j_gene: TRBJ2-1; d_gene: TRBD2; abundance: -; v_gene: TRBV10-3
CDR3aa: CASSQVPLQGTNTGELFF; CDR3nt: TGCGCCAGCAGCCAAGTCCCCTTACAGGGAACGAACACCGGGGAGCTGTTTTTT; len: 18; j_gene: TRBJ2-2; d_gene: -; abundance: -; v_gene: TRBV4-3
CDR3aa: CASSPGTSSHNEQFF; CDR3nt: TGCGCCAGCAGCCCCGGGACTAGCAGCCACAATGAGCAGTTCTTC; len: 15; j_gene: TRBJ2-1; d_gene: TRBD2; abundance: -; v_gene: TRBV5-1
CDR3aa: CAISEGQATYNEQFF; CDR3nt: TGTGCCATCAGTGAAGGACAGGCTACCTACAATGAGCAGTTCTTC; len: 15; j_gene: TRBJ2-1; d_gene: TRBD1; abundance: -; v_gene: TRBV10-3
CDR3aa: CSVELANYEQYF; CDR3nt: TGCAGCGTTGAATTGGCCAACTACGAGCAGTACTTC; len: 12; j_gene: TRBJ2-7; d_gene: -; abundance: -; v_gene: TRBV29-1
CDR3aa: CASSLTSGGNQPQHF; CDR3nt: TGTGCCAGCAGCTTAACCTCAGGGGGGAATCAGCCCCAGCATTTT; len: 15; j_gene: TRBJ1-5; d_gene: TRBD1; abundance: -; v_gene: TRBV7-2
CDR3aa: CASRLTSGRGTGELFF; CDR3nt: TGTGCCAGCAGACTTACTAGCGGGAGGGGCACCGGGGAGCTGTTTTTT; len: 16; j_gene: TRBJ2-2; d_gene: TRBD2; abundance: -; v_gene: TRBV6-6
CDR3aa: CASSLDWAETQYF; CDR3nt: TGTGCCAGCAGCTTGGACTGGGCAGAGACCCAGTACTTC; len: 13; j_gene: TRBJ2-5; d_gene: -; abundance: -; v_gene: TRBV5-4
CDR3aa: CASSVGAPTSPLHF; CDR3nt: TGTGCCAGCAGCGTAGGGGCCCCCACCTCACCCCTCCACTTT; len: 14; j_gene: TRBJ1-6; d_gene: -; abundance: -; v_gene: TRBV9
CDR3aa: CASSQLLAGLTYNEQFF; CDR3nt: TGCGCCAGCAGCCAACTCCTAGCGGGGTTGACCTACAATGAGCAGTTCTTC; len: 17; j_gene: TRBJ2-1; d_gene: TRBD2; abundance: -; v_gene: TRBV4-1
CDR3aa: CASSPRARVNEKLFF; CDR3nt: TGTGCCAGCAGCCCCAGGGCCAGGGTGAATGAAAAACTGTTTTTT; len: 15; j_gene: TRBJ1-4; d_gene: -; abundance: -; v_gene: TRBV9
CDR3aa: CASSYSTAGDSPLHF; CDR3nt: TGTGCCAGCAGTTACTCGACAGCTGGGGATTCACCCCTCCACTTT; len: 15; j_gene: TRBJ1-6; d_gene: -; abundance: -; v_gene: TRBV6-5
CDR3aa: CASRLAGEIYNEQFF; CDR3nt: TGTGCCAGCAGGTTAGCGGGAGAAATCTACAATGAGCAGTTCTTC; len: 15; j_gene: TRBJ2-1; d_gene: TRBD2; abundance: -; v_gene: TRBV6-5
CDR3aa: CASSRPTGAASNEQFF; CDR3nt: TGCGCCAGCAGTCGGCCGACAGGGGCCGCCAGCAATGAGCAGTTCTTC; len: 16; j_gene: TRBJ2-1; d_gene: TRBD1; abundance: few; v_gene: TRBV10-1
CDR3aa: CASRTSGSIRSYEQYF; CDR3nt: TGTGCCAGCAGGACTAGCGGGAGTATCCGCTCCTACGAGCAGTACTTC; len: 16; j_gene: TRBJ2-7; d_gene: TRBD2; abundance: -; v_gene: TRBV28
CDR3aa: CASIPGTGNTIYF; CDR3nt: TGTGCCAGCATCCCGGGAACCGGAAACACCATATATTTT; len: 13; j_gene: TRBJ1-3; d_gene: -; abundance: -; v_gene: TRBV6-5
CDR3aa: CASSQEVDRRRQFF; CDR3nt: TGCGCCAGCAGCCAAGAAGTAGACAGGCGGCGGCAGTTCTTC; len: 14; j_gene: TRBJ2-1; d_gene: -; abundance: -; v_gene: TRBV4-1
CDR3aa: CASSPTGGRREKLFF; CDR3nt: TGTGCCAGCAGCCCCACAGGGGGCAGAAGGGAAAAACTGTTTTTT; len: 15; j_gene: TRBJ1-4; d_gene: TRBD1; abundance: -; v_gene: TRBV28
CDR3aa: CSVTFGTLYNSPLHF; CDR3nt: TGCAGCGTTACTTTTGGGACACTTTATAATTCACCCCTCCACTTT; len: 15; j_gene: TRBJ1-6; d_gene: -; abundance: -; v_gene: TRBV29-1
CDR3aa: CASSLTAIPNTEAFF; CDR3nt: TGTGCCAGCAGCTTGACAGCTATCCCGAACACTGAAGCTTTCTTT; len: 15; j_gene: TRBJ1-1; d_gene: -; abundance: -; v_gene: TRBV7-6
CDR3aa: CASSNRDSFNEQFF; CDR3nt: TGTGCCAGCAGCAATAGGGACAGTTTCAATGAGCAGTTCTTC; len: 14; j_gene: TRBJ2-1; d_gene: TRBD1; abundance: -; v_gene: TRBV5-5
CDR3aa: CASSVGSSPSANHEQFF; CDR3nt: TGTGCCAGCAGCGTAGGAAGTTCGCCTAGCGCTAACCATGAGCAGTTCTTC; len: 17; j_gene: TRBJ2-1; d_gene: -; abundance: -; v_gene: TRBV9
CDR3aa: CASSPGTSFQPGELFF; CDR3nt: TGTGCCAGCAGCCCCGGGACTAGCTTTCAGCCCGGGGAGCTGTTTTTT; len: 16; j_gene: TRBJ2-2; d_gene: TRBD2; abundance: -; v_gene: TRBV7-8
CDR3aa: CASSKPGTQETQYF; CDR3nt: TGTGCCAGCAGTAAACCGGGAACCCAAGAGACCCAGTACTTC; len: 14; j_gene: TRBJ2-5; d_gene: -; abundance: -; v_gene: TRBV28
CDR3aa: CASSEYPDMNTEAFF; CDR3nt: TGTGCCAGCAGTGAATATCCAGACATGAACACTGAAGCTTTCTTT; len: 15; j_gene: TRBJ1-1; d_gene: -; abundance: -; v_gene: TRBV6-1
CDR3aa: CASSPGGAGNQPQHF; CDR3nt: TGTGCCAGCAGCCCAGGAGGGGCGGGCAATCAGCCCCAGCATTTT; len: 15; j_gene: TRBJ1-5; d_gene: -; abundance: -; v_gene: TRBV7-2
CDR3aa: CASSQAFGRVNEKLFF; CDR3nt: TGCGCCAGCAGCCAAGCGTTCGGCAGGGTAAATGAAAAACTGTTTTTT; len: 16; j_gene: TRBJ1-4; d_gene: -; abundance: -; v_gene: TRBV4-3